A selection of T cell receptor beta chains follows, all from one sample in a study of shared clonotypes between healthy human individuals. Measured with immunoSEQ multiplex PCR; TCRdb has only the in-frame clones, and not every one. Found here are about 2.1 million clones, 90% to 95% of them singletons; the top ten hold about 1.8%. The sequenced sample consisted of naive CD8+ T cells from PBMCs. The source is a man in his late teens or twenties in good health. Some clones in this sample may be carry-over from other donors' samples. CDR3s include the opening cysteine and the closing phenylalanine or tryptophan. D genes are given only for firm matches. Only some rows state a clone size, as once, few, many or a class for expanded clones.

d_call: .
v_call: TRBV5-4
j_call: TRBJ1-2
clone_size: .
cdr3_nt: TGTGCCAGCAGGTTCTGGGAACAAGGCCCATTGAACACCTTC
cdr3_aa: CASRFWEQGPLNTF

d_call: .
v_call: TRBV19
j_call: TRBJ2-4
clone_size: .
cdr3_nt: TGTGCCAACCCCATCACGGTAGCCAAAAACATTCAGTACTTC
cdr3_aa: CANPITVAKNIQYF

d_call: .
v_call: TRBV15
j_call: TRBJ2-4
clone_size: .
cdr3_nt: TGTGCCACCAGCAGATCTCGCGGGGTAGCCAAAAACATTCAGTACTTC
cdr3_aa: CATSRSRGVAKNIQYF

d_call: .
v_call: TRBV5-6
j_call: TRBJ1-1
clone_size: .
cdr3_nt: TGTGCCAGCAGCGCCGGAGGGTCCCAAGAAGCTTTCTTT
cdr3_aa: CASSAGGSQEAFF

d_call: TRBD1
v_call: TRBV27
j_call: TRBJ2-7
clone_size: .
cdr3_nt: TGTGCCAGCAGTCCGGGACAGAGATACGAGCAGTACTTC
cdr3_aa: CASSPGQRYEQYF

d_call: .
v_call: TRBV5-1
j_call: TRBJ2-1
clone_size: .
cdr3_nt: TGCGCCAGCAGCCAGACCTACAATGAGCAGTTCTTC
cdr3_aa: CASSQTYNEQFF

d_call: .
v_call: TRBV15
j_call: TRBJ1-1
clone_size: .
cdr3_nt: TGTGCCACCAGCAGAGATCGGCCTGGAAGGACTGAAGCTTTCTTT
cdr3_aa: CATSRDRPGRTEAFF

d_call: TRBD1
v_call: TRBV2
j_call: TRBJ2-7
clone_size: .
cdr3_nt: TGTGCCAGCAGGAACCGGGACAGGGGAATCTACGAGCAGTACTTC
cdr3_aa: CASRNRDRGIYEQYF

d_call: .
v_call: TRBV28
j_call: TRBJ2-1
clone_size: few
cdr3_nt: TGTGCCAGCAGTTTAGGGCGGTGGTGGGATGAGCAGTTCTTC
cdr3_aa: CASSLGRWWDEQFF

d_call: TRBD1
v_call: TRBV7-8
j_call: TRBJ2-7
clone_size: .
cdr3_nt: TGTGCCAGCAGCTTGGACAGGGGGCGGTACGAGCAGTACTTC
cdr3_aa: CASSLDRGRYEQYF